What follows are 24 T cell receptor beta chains derived from one specimen sequenced in a study of T cells in Graves' hyperthyroidism and ophthalmopathy. RNA transcripts gave rise to amplified TCR beta CDR3 regions. The primer set for the first-round RT-PCR of the TCR CDR3 was HTBI. TCRdb reprocessed the multiplex PCR reads via MiXCR and lists one record per CDR3 protein. Among approximately 300,000 distinct CDR3 sequences listed, approximately 15% were seen once. The sample consisted of blood. Receptors were obtained from a woman aged 55-69 years with Graves' ophthalmopathy.

This chain connects TRBV4-3 to TRBJ2-3; 9 bases align to TRBD2. The CDR3 has 16 amino acids. CDR1 and CDR2 from the germline V gene are LGHNA and YSLEER. V lost 4 bases, J lost 6 bases, and 11 bases stayed unmatched. CDR3 residues: CASSLGGGGARDTQYF. The CDR3 DNA sequence: TGCGCCAGCAGCCTTGGCGGCGGGGGGGCAAGGGATACGCAGTATTTT.

The table lists this clonotype with many counts. This chain uses TRBV7-3 with TRBJ2-5, with D possibly matching TRBD2 (5 bases). Germline-derived CDR1 and CDR2 are SGHTA and FQGTGA. V lost 2 bases to trimming and J lost 1 base, with 14 bases between them. This CDR3 is built from 16 residues. DNA of the CDR3: TGTGCCAGCAGCTTATCCGCTAGCCCGGGCCAAGAGACCCAGTACTTC. Its protein is CASSLSASPGQETQYF.

This clonotype came up many times. This sequence joins TRBV2 and TRBJ2-3; 7 bases agree with TRBD1. CDR3 length: 16 amino acids. The germline gives CDR1 SNHLY, CDR2 FYNNEI. J gave up 3 bases and V 4 bases, and 10 bases lay outside the gene matches. CDR3 coding DNA: TGTGCCAGCAGTGGAGGACAGGCTCGGTTAACAGATACGCAGTATTTT. Its protein product is CASSGGQARLTDTQYF.

This clonotype appeared many times. The chain combines TRBV4-2 with TRBJ2-7; 7 bases are shared with TRBD2. The germline V gene encodes CDR1 LGHNA and CDR2 YNFKEQ. This CDR3 is built from 15 residues. Trimming cost V 6 bases and J 0 bases; bases outside gene matches: 8. CDR3 DNA sequence: TGTGCCAGCAGTCCATACACTAGCGCCTCCTACGAGCAGTACTTC. This gives the protein CASSPYTSASYEQYF.

This clonotype occurred once. V usage is TRBV15 and J usage is TRBJ1-2; D is possibly TRBD1 (5 bases). The germline CDR1 and CDR2 sequences are LNHNV and YYDKDF (reference sequence). The V and J ends lost 10 bases and 1 base respectively, with 19 bases between them. This CDR3 region has 15 residues. The CDR3 here is CAISQVAGLNYGYTF. CDR3 DNA sequence: TGTGCCATTTCCCAGGTAGCGGGACTTAACTATGGCTACACCTTC.

In this sample, this clonotype turned up many times. This may stem from a read error, because a much larger clone lies one nucleotide away. This chain connects TRBV27 to TRBJ1-1, with D unclear. There are 13 residues in the CDR3. V gave up 2 bases and J gave up 1 base, with 5 bases separating them. CDR1 MNHEY and CDR2 SMNVEV come from the germline V gene (reference sequence). CDR3 bases: TGTGCCAGCAGTTTAGCCTGGAACACTGAAGCTTTCTTT. It is translated as CASSLAWNTEAFF.

In this sample, this clonotype turned up a few times. The genes are TRBV19 and TRBJ1-6, with 12 positions matching TRBD1. Losses at the gene ends were 9 bases for V and 9 bases for J; bases not matched to a gene: 3. CDR1 is LNHDA and CDR2 is SQIVND in the germline V gene (reference sequence). This CDR3 has 13 residues. The CDR3 spells CASGTGGISPLHF. The CDR3 nucleotides are TGTGCCAGCGGGACAGGGGGCATTTCACCCCTCCACTTT.

At least ten counts were recorded for this clonotype. V is TRBV28 and J is TRBJ1-5; D is ambiguous. Germline V gene data show CDR1 as MDHEN and CDR2 as SYDVKM. Trimming cost V 0 bases and J 5 bases, with 5 bases left between them. The CDR3 has 13 residues. The CDR3 DNA sequence: TGTGCCAGCAGTTTATGGAAGGATCAGCCCCAGCATTTT. It translates to CASSLWKDQPQHF.

This clonotype was counted many times. The chain is built from TRBV12-3 or TRBV12-4 and TRBJ1-2; D ambiguous. The CDR3 is made up of 13 amino acids. Trimming shortened V by 3 bases and J by 0 bases, and 5 bases separated the two germline ends. For the CDR3, the DNA is TGTGCCAGCAGTTTTACTGCTAACTATGGCTACACCTTC. It yields the protein CASSFTANYGYTF.

The sample holds many counts of this clonotype. The rearrangement links TRBV5-1 to TRBJ2-1, with no clear D. The CDR3 covers 13 residues. V was shortened by 4 bases and J by 10 bases, with 15 bases between the two germline ends. Germline-derived CDR1 and CDR2 are SGHRS and YFSETQ. CDR3: CASSRSGFEEQFF. As DNA, the CDR3 is TGCGCCAGCAGCCGCTCCGGGTTCGAGGAGCAGTTCTTC.

This clonotype was recorded a few times. This chain connects TRBV7-9 to TRBJ1-1; 8 bases are shared with TRBD1. The J segment lost 14 bases and the V segment lost 1 base, leaving 12 bases of the junction unmatched. This CDR3 contains 14 residues. The germline V gene has CDR1 SEHNR and CDR2 FQNEAQ (reference sequence). This CDR3 is CASSLEQGASIDFF. As DNA, the CDR3 is TGTGCCAGCAGCTTAGAGCAGGGGGCCAGTATAGACTTCTTT.

The V call is TRBV5-1, the J call TRBJ2-3; 9 bases are a match to TRBD2. In germline, CDR1 is SGHRS, CDR2 YFSETQ. The V gene end was trimmed by 5 bases and the J gene end by 7 bases; junction bases not matched to a gene: 5. The CDR3 is 13 residues long. Here the CDR3 DNA reads TGCGCCAGCAGTTCTAGCGGGGCCCATACGCAGTATTTT. This codes for CASSSSGAHTQYF.

This clonotype occurred many times. The chain has TRBV4-3 and TRBJ1-1; 8 positions agree with TRBD1. Germline assignment: CDR1 LGHNA and CDR2 YSLEER. With 5 bases clipped from V and 1 base from J, the junction kept 3 bases outside the gene matches. The CDR3 runs to 14 residues. The CDR3 protein is CASSVGQENTEAFF. As DNA, the CDR3 is TGCGCCAGCAGCGTGGGACAGGAGAACACTGAAGCTTTCTTT.

A word on this clonotype: One junction end does not reproduce the germline sequence, and a read error may be involved. The V gene is TRBV7-9, the J gene TRBJ2-7, with D perhaps TRBD1 (5 bases). From germline, CDR1 is SEHNR and CDR2 FQNEAQ (reference sequence). The CDR3 is 15 residues long. CDR3 nucleotides: TGCGCCAGCAGCCAAGGTGTTAGACAGACTTACGAGCAGTACTTC. It specifies CASSQGVRQTYEQYF. The full variable domain, its missing parts supplied by reference TRBV7-9 and TRBJ2-7, is DTGVSQNPRHKITKRGQNVTFRCDPISEHNRLYWYRQTLGQGPEFLTYFQNEAQLEKSRLLSDRFSAERPKGSFSTLEIQRTEQGDSAMYLCASSQGVRQTYEQYFGPGTRLTVT.

This clonotype was observed a handful of times. The CDR3 DNA sequence: TGTGCCAGCAGCCGGTCTTCGACAGGGGGTTTTAGCAATCAGCCCCAGCATTTT. It codes for CASSRSSTGGFSNQPQHF. The J gene is TRBJ1-5, the V gene TRBV6-1; 9 nucleotides align to TRBD1. This CDR3 has 18 amino acids. J gave up 0 bases and V 6 bases, and 12 bases lay outside the gene matches. CDR1 is MNHNS, CDR2 SASEGT, per germline.

This clonotype was seen many times. The chain combines TRBV27 with TRBJ1-2; a weak D match, TRBD1 (6 bases). V lost 7 bases and J lost 7, with 22 bases in between. The CDR3 is made up of 15 amino acids. The germline V gene encodes CDR1 MNHEY and CDR2 SMNVEV (reference sequence). In DNA, the CDR3 is TGTGCCAGCACTCTTGCCGGGGGGGGGCGAAGTGGCTACACCTTC. Amino acid sequence: CASTLAGGGRSGYTF.

The chain combines TRBV5-1 with TRBJ2-5; maybe TRBD1 (6 bases). V gave up 6 bases and J gave up 3 bases, with 15 bases separating them. CDR1 SGHRS and CDR2 YFSETQ come from the germline V gene. The CDR3 extends over 14 amino acids. CDR3 sequence reads: CASTHRQEEETQYF. In nucleotides, the CDR3 is TGCGCCAGCACCCACCGACAGGAAGAAGAGACCCAGTACTTC.

Notes on this clonotype: One junction end disagrees with the germline gene, perhaps due to a read error. V usage is TRBV28 and J usage is TRBJ1-5, with D perhaps TRBD1 (5 bases). The CDR3 runs to 18 residues. Germline assignment: CDR1 MDHEN and CDR2 SYDVKM. CDR3 DNA sequence: TGTGCCAGCATCCCAACACAGGTGATCCGGAATAGCAATCAGTCCCAGCATTTT. Translation gives CASIPTQVIRNSNQSQHF.

This chain uses TRBV7-9 with TRBJ2-1, with 11 bases lining up with TRBD1. The CDR3 spans 15 residues. The germline CDR1 and CDR2 sequences are SEHNR and FQNEAQ (reference sequence). V shed 2 bases and J 8 bases; nucleotides not matched to a gene: 5. The CDR3 coding sequence is TGTGCCAGCAGCTTACGGGACAGGGGGATGGATGAGCAGTTCTTC. It codes for CASSLRDRGMDEQFF. The full variable domain, with the rest looked up from reference TRBV7-9 and TRBJ2-1, is DTGVSQNPRHKITKRGQNVTFRCDPISEHNRLYWYRQTLGQGPEFLTYFQNEAQLEKSRLLSDRFSAERPKGSFSTLEIQRTEQGDSAMYLCASSLRDRGMDEQFFGPGTRLTVL.

This clonotype has at least ten counts. V is TRBV18 and J is TRBJ1-5; weak D call: TRBD1 (5 bases). This CDR3 contains 15 residues. The V gene's germline CDR1 is KGHSH and CDR2 LQKENI. Trimming pared 3 bases from V and 4 bases from J, leaving 13 bases between. CDR3 DNA: TGTGCCAGCTCACCCCAGGGAAACCGAAATCAGCCCCAGCATTTT. This translates into CASSPQGNRNQPQHF. The whole variable domain, filled in from reference TRBV18 and TRBJ1-5, reads NAGVMQNPRHLVRRRGQEARLRCSPMKGHSHVYWYRQLPEEGLKFMVYLQKENIIDESGMPKERFSAEFPKEGPSILRIQQVVRGDSAAYFCASSPQGNRNQPQHFGDGTRLSIL.

This clonotype was seen more than once but under ten times. A much larger clone differs from this one at a single base, so this may be a read error. The rearrangement links TRBV5-1 to TRBJ2-5, with TRBD1 matching over 9 bases. This CDR3 spans 14 amino acids. V was clipped by 5 bases and J by 11 bases; unmatched bases: 13. Germline lookup yields CDR1 SGHRS and CDR2 YFSETQ. In DNA, the CDR3 is TGCGCCAGCAGAACGGGACAGGGAGCAAGAGGGCAGTACTTC. Amino acids: CASRTGQGARGQYF.

This clonotype was counted ten times or more. This sequence joins TRBV2 and TRBJ2-7; TRBD1 matches 9 bases. The CDR3 runs to 13 residues. The ends lost 7 bases at V and 7 bases at J; junction bases unmatched: 8. CDR1 SNHLY and CDR2 FYNNEI come from the germline V gene. CDR3 protein: CASNRQGEGEQYF. CDR3 nucleotide sequence: TGTGCCAGCAACCGACAGGGGGAGGGGGAGCAGTACTTC.

At least ten counts were recorded for this clonotype. The chain has TRBV12-3 or TRBV12-4 and TRBJ2-7; D is perhaps TRBD2 (6 bases). The CDR3 runs 14 residues. Trimming removed 6 bases from V and 4 bases from J, with 16 bases in between. CDR3 amino acids: CASSPGLGGYEQYF. The CDR3 bases are TGTGCCAGCAGCCCGGGTCTGGGGGGATACGAGCAGTACTTC.

This clonotype was found many times. The rearrangement uses TRBV7-2 and TRBJ2-7, with 7 positions matching TRBD2. CDR3 size: 15 residues. V lost 4 bases and J lost 0; bases outside the gene matches: 6. Germline V gene lookup returns CDR1 SGHTA and CDR2 FQGNSA. For the CDR3, the DNA is TGTGCCAGCAGCTCCTCCGGGACTACCTCCTACGAGCAGTACTTC. Its translation is CASSSSGTTSYEQYF.